What follows are 17 T cell receptor beta chains derived from one specimen sequenced in a study of T cell changes during pregnancy in multiple sclerosis. The method was immunoSEQ multiplex PCR; TCRdb's version includes in-frame clones alone and lacks a portion of them. Counted here are around 57,000 clones, around 90% occurring once; the ten biggest clones make up 1% to 1.5%. Sample: peripheral blood, taken in the second trimester of pregnancy. The receptors originated from a female donor with multiple sclerosis, enrolled in a pregnancy study.

This chain uses TRBV15 with TRBJ2-6; no clear D. CDR3 size: 19 residues. The V gene's germline CDR1 is LNHNV and CDR2 YYDKDF (reference sequence). Trimming stripped 0 bases from V and 0 bases from J, with 15 bases between. This CDR3 is CATSRDYAPPGSGANVLTF. CDR3 nucleotide sequence: TGTGCCACCAGCAGAGATTACGCCCCCCCAGGCTCTGGGGCCAACGTCCTGACTTTC.

This sequence joins TRBV4-1 and TRBJ2-7, with 8 bases matching TRBD2. Losses at the gene ends were 1 base for V and 7 bases for J; bases not matched to a gene: 3. The CDR3 is 13 amino acids. Germline CDR1 MGHRA, CDR2 YSYEKL. CDR3 nucleotides: TGCGCCAGCAGCCAAGTGGCGGGGGGAGAGCAGTACTTC. It translates to CASSQVAGGEQYF.

The gene calls are TRBV5-5 and TRBJ1-1, with D possibly matching TRBD1 (5 bases). This CDR3 contains 18 residues. Trimming removed 1 base from V and 4 bases from J, with 23 bases in between. From germline, CDR1 is SGHKS and CDR2 YYEKEE (reference sequence). DNA for the CDR3: TGTGCCAGCAGCTTGAGTGGGGCATTGGGGGGGACTTTCACTGAAGCTTTCTTT. It translates to CASSLSGALGGTFTEAFF.

V gene TRBV7-9 combines with J gene TRBJ2-2, with 7 bases fitting TRBD2. Germline CDR1 is SEHNR and CDR2 is FQNEAQ (reference sequence). The CDR3 extends over 16 amino acids. V was clipped by 3 bases and J by 0 bases; unmatched bases: 4. The CDR3 DNA reads TGTGCCAGCAGCTTCCCGAGCGGGGCGAACACCGGGGAGCTGTTTTTT. This codes for CASSFPSGANTGELFF.

V and J are TRBV10-3 and TRBJ2-5; TRBD1 agrees at 8 bases. The ends lost 5 bases at V and 5 bases at J; junction bases unmatched: 7. The CDR3 covers 14 residues. CDR1 is ENHRY and CDR2 is SYGVKD in the germline V gene. The CDR3 loop reads CAISPDRVGETQYF. In DNA form, the CDR3 reads TGTGCCATCAGTCCGGACAGGGTTGGGGAGACCCAGTACTTC.

The chain is built from TRBV7-2 and TRBJ1-2; D remains unclear. Looked up from germline, CDR1 is SGHTA and CDR2 is FQGNSA. The V gene lost 1 base and the J gene lost 8 bases, with 17 bases spanning the gap. The CDR3 is 15 amino acids. The CDR3 region is CASSLGAGSNWGYTF. DNA of the CDR3: TGTGCCAGCAGCTTAGGAGCAGGCTCAAATTGGGGCTACACCTTC.

The rearrangement uses TRBV6-5 and TRBJ2-4, with D tentatively TRBD2 (5 bases). Trimming shortened V by 5 bases and J by 6 bases, and 11 bases separated the two germline ends. The germline CDR1 and CDR2 sequences are MNHEY and SVGAGI. The CDR3 sequence is 13 residues long. The CDR3 here is CASSLGRGNIQYF. As DNA, the CDR3 is TGTGCCAGCAGTCTGGGGAGAGGAAACATTCAGTACTTC.

This chain joins TRBV7-3 and TRBJ2-1, with D tentatively TRBD1 (6 bases). Germline CDR1 SGHTA, CDR2 FQGTGA. Trimming took 1 base from V and 1 from J, leaving 11 bases between them. CDR3 size: 16 residues. The CDR3 DNA reads TGTGCCAGCAGCTTAAAACCGGACAGTTCCTACAATGAGCAGTTCTTC. Amino acids: CASSLKPDSSYNEQFF.

This clone was picked up a small number of times. The chain uses TRBV29-1 and TRBJ1-1; weak D call: TRBD1 (5 bases). With 4 bases removed from V and 0 bases from J, the gap between germline ends came to 15 bases. The CDR3 runs to 15 residues. CDR1 is SQVTM, CDR2 ANQGSEA, per germline. Written as DNA, the CDR3 is TGCAGCGTTGGGGCAGGGTGGGGAATGAACACTGAAGCTTTCTTT. It translates to CSVGAGWGMNTEAFF.

The chain joins TRBV27 to TRBJ2-3, with TRBD2 identical over 10 bases. CDR3 length: 15 residues. Trimming removed 3 bases from V and 6 bases from J; junction bases left unmatched: 6. Germline CDR1 MNHEY, CDR2 SMNVEV (reference sequence). The CDR3 DNA follows: TGTGCCAGCAGTTTGAGCGGGGGGGCCGTGGATACGCAGTATTTT. It yields the protein CASSLSGGAVDTQYF.

V gene TRBV11-1 combines with J gene TRBJ2-7; D may be TRBD1 (6 bases). Trimming took off 5 bases at V and 4 bases at J, with 18 bases between the two ends. The CDR3 contains 15 residues. Germline V gene lookup returns CDR1 SGHAT and CDR2 FQDESV (reference sequence). The CDR3 DNA sequence: TGTGCCAGCAGCGCACAGGGATCACCACCGTACGAGCAGTACTTC. Protein product: CASSAQGSPPYEQYF.

This sequence joins TRBV7-9 and TRBJ2-3, with TRBD1 as a possible D gene (6 bases). This CDR3 contains 16 residues. Trimming stripped 5 bases from V and 2 bases from J, with 17 bases between. Germline V gives CDR1 SEHNR, CDR2 FQNEAQ (reference sequence). CDR3 nucleotide sequence: TGTGCCAGCAGCCGGGACATTTCGGGGTACACAGATACGCAGTATTTT. Its translation: CASSRDISGYTDTQYF.

The V call is TRBV2, the J call TRBJ2-5; D may be TRBD2 (5 bases). This CDR3 has 12 amino acids. The V and J ends lost 5 bases and 4 bases respectively, with 8 bases between them. Germline-derived CDR1 and CDR2 are SNHLY and FYNNEI. CDR3 DNA sequence: TGTGCCAGCAGTCTAGCAGGAGAGACCCAGTACTTC. This encodes CASSLAGETQYF.

The chain recombines TRBV4-1 with TRBJ2-1; a weak D match, TRBD2 (6 bases). The V gene's germline CDR1 is MGHRA and CDR2 YSYEKL. This CDR3 comprises 15 residues. V lost 2 bases, J lost 2 bases, and 10 bases lay in between. CDR3 amino acids: CASSQRGEAYNEQFF. The DNA for the CDR3 is TGCGCCAGCAGCCAACGAGGGGAGGCCTACAATGAGCAGTTCTTC.

The V call is TRBV4-3, the J call TRBJ1-4, with TRBD1 identical over 7 bases. The CDR3 covers 16 residues. V gave up 5 bases and J gave up 3 bases; unmatched junction bases: 9. Germline CDR1 and CDR2: LGHNA and YSLEER. CDR3 in DNA: TGCGCCAGCAGCTTTATCGCAGGGGGAGCTAATGAAAAACTGTTTTTT. Its translation: CASSFIAGGANEKLFF.

The genes are TRBV28 and TRBJ2-1, with a weak D call TRBD1 (7 bases). This CDR3 is 15 amino acids long. V lost 7 bases and J 4 bases, leaving 17 bases between the germline ends. Germline CDR1 is MDHEN and CDR2 is SYDVKM. CDR3 amino acids: CASTQGGGLYNEQFF. The CDR3 region has the DNA TGTGCCAGCACCCAAGGGGGCGGACTATACAATGAGCAGTTCTTC.

This clone appeared a few times. Relative to the germline gene, one junction end is altered; a read error may explain this. This chain uses TRBV9 with TRBJ1-2; TRBD1 matches 11 bases. The CDR3 has 14 residues. CDR1 and CDR2 (germline): SGDLS, YYNGEE. DNA for the CDR3: TGTGCCAGCAGCGTCGGGACAGGGGGAGACGGGGGAAGCTTC. Translated: CASSVGTGGDGGSF.